This T cell receptor (beta chain) was identified in a study of OX40 agonist ivuxolimab in advanced cancers. Study overall: Every 2 weeks, patients received ivuxolimab intravenously, dosed at 0.01 to 10 mg/kg. Partial responses were achieved by three patients, one with hepatocellular carcinoma and two with cutaneous melanoma. Study conclusions and caveats: More expanded clones were seen, on average, in CD8+ T cells than in CD4+.

The CDR3 totals 15 residues. Assay used: immunoSEQ multiplex PCR; TCRdb lists only in-frame clones, some missing. The sample contains 50,000 to 65,000 clones, around 83% of which appear only once. Of note for this clone: Its specificity is unknown.

This receptor was obtained from an adult with an advanced solid tumor such as melanoma, head and neck, liver or kidney cancer. The sample consisted of CD4+ or CD8+ T cells sorted from blood, taken in a trial of the OX40 agonist ivuxolimab. The rearrangement joins TRBV21-1 to TRBJ1-1. TRBV21-1 is termed a pseudogene. The CDR3, as DNA: TGTGCCAGCAGGACGGCGGCCCTTGGTTACACTGAAGCTTTCTTT. This gives the protein CASRTAALGYTEAFF.